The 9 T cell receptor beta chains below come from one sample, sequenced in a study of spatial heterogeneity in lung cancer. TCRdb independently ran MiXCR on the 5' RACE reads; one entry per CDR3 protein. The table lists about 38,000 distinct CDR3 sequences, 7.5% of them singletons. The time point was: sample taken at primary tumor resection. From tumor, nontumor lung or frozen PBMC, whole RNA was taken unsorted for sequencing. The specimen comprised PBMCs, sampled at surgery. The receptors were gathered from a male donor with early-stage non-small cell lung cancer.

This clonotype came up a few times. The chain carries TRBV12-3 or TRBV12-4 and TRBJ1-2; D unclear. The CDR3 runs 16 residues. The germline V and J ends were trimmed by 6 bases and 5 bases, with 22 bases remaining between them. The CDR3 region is CASSQVYQVSEYGYTF. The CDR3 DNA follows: TGTGCCAGCAGCCAAGTATATCAGGTCTCGGAGTATGGCTACACCTTC.

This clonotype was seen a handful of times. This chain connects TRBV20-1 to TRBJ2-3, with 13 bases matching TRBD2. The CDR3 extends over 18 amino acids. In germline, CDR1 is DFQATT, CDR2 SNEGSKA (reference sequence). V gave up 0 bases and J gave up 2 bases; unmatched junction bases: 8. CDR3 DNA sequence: TGCAGTGCTAGAGATGCACTAGCGGGGGGGCGGGCCACAGATACGCAGTATTTT. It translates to CSARDALAGGRATDTQYF.

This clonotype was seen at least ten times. CDR3 in DNA: TGTGCCAGCAGCTTAGATCCTAGCAATCAGCCCCAGCATTTT. Translated: CASSLDPSNQPQHF. The chain uses TRBV7-2 and TRBJ1-5; no clear D. Germline CDR1 is SGHTA and CDR2 is FQGNSA. Trimming shortened V by 1 base and J by 0 bases, and 4 bases separated the two germline ends. CDR3 length: 14 amino acids.

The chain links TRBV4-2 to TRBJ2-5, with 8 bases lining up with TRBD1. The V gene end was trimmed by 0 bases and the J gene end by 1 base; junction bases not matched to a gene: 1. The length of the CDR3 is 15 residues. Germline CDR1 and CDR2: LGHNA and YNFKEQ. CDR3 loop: CASSQEGTGQETQYF. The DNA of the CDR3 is TGTGCCAGCAGCCAAGAGGGGACAGGCCAAGAGACCCAGTACTTC.

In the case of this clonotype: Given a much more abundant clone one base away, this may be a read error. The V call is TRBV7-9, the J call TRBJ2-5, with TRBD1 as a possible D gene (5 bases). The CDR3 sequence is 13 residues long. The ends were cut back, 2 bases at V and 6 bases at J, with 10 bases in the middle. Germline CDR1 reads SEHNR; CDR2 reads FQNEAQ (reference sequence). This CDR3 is CASSLFQGKTQYF. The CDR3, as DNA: TGTGCCAGCAGCTTATTCCAGGGAAAGACCCAGTACTTC.

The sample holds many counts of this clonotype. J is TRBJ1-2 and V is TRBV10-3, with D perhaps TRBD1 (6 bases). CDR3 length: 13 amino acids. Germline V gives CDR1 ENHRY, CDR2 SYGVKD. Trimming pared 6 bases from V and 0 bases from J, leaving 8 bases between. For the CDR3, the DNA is TGTGCCATCAGACAGGGAGCTAACTATGGCTACACCTTC. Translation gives CAIRQGANYGYTF.

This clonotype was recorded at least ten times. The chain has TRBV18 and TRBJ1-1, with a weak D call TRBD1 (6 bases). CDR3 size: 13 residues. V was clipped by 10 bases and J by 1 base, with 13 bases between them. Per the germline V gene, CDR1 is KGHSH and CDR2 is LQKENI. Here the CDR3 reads CATFPGANTEAFF. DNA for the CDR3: TGTGCCACCTTCCCAGGGGCGAACACTGAAGCTTTCTTT.

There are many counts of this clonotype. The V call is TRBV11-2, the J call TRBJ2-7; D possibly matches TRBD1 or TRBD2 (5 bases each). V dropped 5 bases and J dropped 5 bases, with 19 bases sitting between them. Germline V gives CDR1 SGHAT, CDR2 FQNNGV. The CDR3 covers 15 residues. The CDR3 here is CASSPDGGHVNEQYV. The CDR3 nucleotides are TGTGCCAGCAGCCCAGACGGAGGACATGTCAACGAGCAGTACGTC.

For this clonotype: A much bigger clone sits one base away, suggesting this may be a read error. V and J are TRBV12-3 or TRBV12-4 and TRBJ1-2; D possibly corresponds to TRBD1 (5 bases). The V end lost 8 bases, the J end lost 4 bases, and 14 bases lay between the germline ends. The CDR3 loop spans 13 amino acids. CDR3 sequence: CASGEQELYGYTF. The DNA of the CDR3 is TGTGCCAGCGGTGAACAGGAGCTCTATGGCTACACCTTC.